Listed below are T cell receptor beta chains from one sample, sequenced in a study of T cell responses to AZD1222 COVID-19 vaccine. Clones were sequenced by immunoSEQ multiplex PCR, and TCRdb holds only the in-frame ones, with some missing. The sample consists of tens of thousands of clones, 88% of them appearing once. This material consisted of peripheral blood, taken 28 days after the second dose of the MenACWY control vaccine. These receptors were taken from an adult who received the MenACWY meningococcal vaccine as a control. Each CDR3 is given with its conserved first and last residue. D genes are given only for firm matches. Size is omitted from some rows. Given values are once, few, many or a class for expanded clones.

d_gene: -
abundance: once
v_gene: TRBV18
j_gene: TRBJ1-4
CDR3aa: CASSRHATNEKLFF
CDR3nt: TGTGCCAGCTCACGACACGCAACTAATGAAAAACTGTTTTTT

d_gene: TRBD1
abundance: -
v_gene: TRBV2
j_gene: TRBJ1-2
CDR3aa: CASSGITGGGYTF
CDR3nt: TGTGCCAGCAGTGGAATTACAGGGGGAGGCTACACCTTC

d_gene: -
abundance: -
v_gene: TRBV5-4
j_gene: TRBJ2-5
CDR3aa: CASSLWRAQETQYF
CDR3nt: TGTGCCAGCAGCTTGTGGCGGGCTCAAGAGACCCAGTACTTC

d_gene: TRBD2
abundance: -
v_gene: TRBV19
j_gene: TRBJ2-7
CDR3aa: CASSMGLAGPPYEQYF
CDR3nt: TGTGCCAGTAGTATGGGACTAGCGGGGCCCCCCTACGAGCAGTACTTC

d_gene: TRBD2
abundance: -
v_gene: TRBV3-1/TRBV3-2
j_gene: TRBJ2-1
CDR3aa: CASSRRGTSRNNEQFF
CDR3nt: TGTGCCAGCAGCCGAAGAGGGACTAGCAGAAACAATGAGCAGTTCTTC

d_gene: -
abundance: -
v_gene: TRBV5-6
j_gene: TRBJ2-7
CDR3aa: CASSLDSLEAYEQYF
CDR3nt: TGTGCCAGCAGCTTGGACAGTTTGGAGGCCTACGAGCAGTACTTC

d_gene: -
abundance: -
v_gene: TRBV11-3
j_gene: TRBJ2-5
CDR3aa: CASSYGGRETQYF
CDR3nt: TGTGCCAGCAGCTACGGGGGGCGAGAGACCCAGTACTTC

d_gene: -
abundance: once
v_gene: TRBV7-9
j_gene: TRBJ1-2
CDR3aa: CASSSEGWGNGYTF
CDR3nt: TGTGCCAGCAGCTCCGAAGGATGGGGCAATGGCTACACCTTC

d_gene: TRBD2
abundance: -
v_gene: TRBV5-1
j_gene: TRBJ2-1
CDR3aa: CASSWGGLASSNEQFF
CDR3nt: TGCGCCAGCAGCTGGGGGGGACTAGCGTCCAGCAATGAGCAGTTCTTC

d_gene: -
abundance: -
v_gene: TRBV20-1
j_gene: TRBJ2-5
CDR3aa: CSHPAGETQYF
CDR3nt: TGCAGTCACCCGGCCGGGGAGACCCAGTACTTC

d_gene: TRBD2
abundance: -
v_gene: TRBV4-2
j_gene: TRBJ2-3
CDR3aa: CASSQISGRASTDTQYF
CDR3nt: TGTGCCAGCAGCCAAATAAGCGGGAGGGCCAGCACAGATACGCAGTATTTT

d_gene: TRBD2
abundance: -
v_gene: TRBV28
j_gene: TRBJ2-3
CDR3aa: CASSFAGGRGDTQYF
CDR3nt: TGTGCCAGCAGTTTTGCGGGGGGGCGGGGAGATACGCAGTATTTT

d_gene: TRBD1
abundance: -
v_gene: TRBV14
j_gene: TRBJ1-1
CDR3aa: CASRLGTGSTEAFF
CDR3nt: TGTGCCAGCAGGCTCGGGACAGGGAGCACTGAAGCTTTCTTT

d_gene: -
abundance: once
v_gene: TRBV2
j_gene: TRBJ2-6
CDR3aa: CASSEWAGANVLTF
CDR3nt: TGTGCCAGCAGTGAGTGGGCTGGGGCCAACGTCCTGACTTTC

d_gene: -
abundance: -
v_gene: TRBV30
j_gene: TRBJ1-1
CDR3aa: CAWSRHRPVNTEAFF
CDR3nt: TGTGCCTGGAGTAGACACAGACCAGTGAACACTGAAGCTTTCTTT

d_gene: -
abundance: once
v_gene: TRBV7-9
j_gene: TRBJ1-1
CDR3aa: CASSLGQANTEAFF
CDR3nt: TGTGCCAGCAGCTTAGGACAAGCGAACACTGAAGCTTTCTTT

d_gene: TRBD2
abundance: once
v_gene: TRBV29-1
j_gene: TRBJ2-5
CDR3aa: CSVLTSGKETQYF
CDR3nt: TGCAGCGTCCTCACTAGCGGGAAAGAGACCCAGTACTTC

d_gene: -
abundance: -
v_gene: TRBV9
j_gene: TRBJ2-3
CDR3aa: CASSLRAPTDTQYF
CDR3nt: TGTGCCAGCAGCCTCAGAGCCCCCACAGATACGCAGTATTTT

d_gene: -
abundance: -
v_gene: TRBV7-9
j_gene: TRBJ2-1
CDR3aa: CASRPRGREQFF
CDR3nt: TGTGCCAGCCGGCCTAGGGGGAGAGAGCAGTTCTTC

d_gene: -
abundance: -
v_gene: TRBV3-1/TRBV3-2
j_gene: TRBJ2-7
CDR3aa: CASSQAPGQRYEQYF
CDR3nt: TGTGCCAGCAGCCAAGCCCCGGGCCAGCGGTACGAGCAGTACTTC

d_gene: -
abundance: -
v_gene: TRBV6-4
j_gene: TRBJ2-1
CDR3aa: CASSVVQGSYNEQFF
CDR3nt: TGTGCCAGCAGTGTAGTTCAGGGTTCCTACAATGAGCAGTTCTTC

d_gene: -
abundance: -
v_gene: TRBV3-1/TRBV3-2
j_gene: TRBJ1-1
CDR3aa: CASSLLAQKAFF
CDR3nt: TGTGCCAGCAGTCTTTTGGCACAGAAAGCTTTCTTT

d_gene: -
abundance: -
v_gene: TRBV19
j_gene: TRBJ1-6
CDR3aa: CASTLGQTNSPLHF
CDR3nt: TGTGCCAGTACCCTAGGACAGACAAATTCACCCCTCCACTTT

d_gene: TRBD2
abundance: -
v_gene: TRBV5-1
j_gene: TRBJ2-5
CDR3aa: CASSLQRGPQETQYF
CDR3nt: TGCGCCAGCAGCTTGCAGCGGGGCCCCCAAGAGACCCAGTACTTC

d_gene: -
abundance: once
v_gene: TRBV12-2
j_gene: TRBJ2-3
CDR3aa: CASRLAGGGTPADTQYF
CDR3nt: TGTGCAAGTCGCTTAGCGGGGGGCGGGACCCCAGCAGATACGCAGTATTTT

d_gene: -
abundance: -
v_gene: TRBV5-4
j_gene: TRBJ2-2
CDR3aa: CASSSNTGELFF
CDR3nt: TGTGCCAGCAGCTCGAACACCGGGGAGCTGTTTTTT

d_gene: -
abundance: -
v_gene: TRBV11-2
j_gene: TRBJ2-7
CDR3aa: CASSYRTSYEQYF
CDR3nt: TGTGCCAGCAGCTACAGGACCTCCTACGAGCAGTACTTC

d_gene: -
abundance: -
v_gene: TRBV5-1
j_gene: TRBJ1-5
CDR3aa: CASSRVGGGQPQHF
CDR3nt: TGCGCCAGCAGCCGAGTAGGAGGGGGTCAGCCCCAGCATTTT

d_gene: -
abundance: -
v_gene: TRBV4-1
j_gene: TRBJ2-5
CDR3aa: CASSQAAVQETQYF
CDR3nt: TGCGCCAGCAGCCAAGCAGCGGTCCAAGAGACCCAGTACTTC

d_gene: TRBD2
abundance: -
v_gene: TRBV11-2
j_gene: TRBJ2-7
CDR3aa: CASSLNLAGEYEQYF
CDR3nt: TGTGCCAGCAGCTTAAATCTAGCGGGAGAATACGAGCAGTACTTC

d_gene: TRBD1
abundance: -
v_gene: TRBV19
j_gene: TRBJ2-3
CDR3aa: CASSPRGQGRTDTQYF
CDR3nt: TGTGCCAGTAGCCCCAGGGGACAGGGAAGGACAGATACGCAGTATTTT